The clone carrying this TCR beta chain turned up a few times. Its antigen is undetermined. The entry originates in a study of identical twins. Study outcomes and limitations: Where beta out-of-frame sequences were concerned, excess twin sharing was weaker.

TCRdb fed the 5' RACE reads into MiXCR, producing one record per CDR3 protein. The sample shows 510,000 or so distinct CDR3 sequences, 12% to 15% of them seen only once. The same data also went into a second study, on yellow fever vaccine responses in identical twins.

The clonotype originates from a woman between 18 and 29 years old in good health. The specimen was CD4+ T cells sorted from blood.

The CDR3 bases are TGTGCCAGCAGCTTAGGGCCAGCAGGACGTAACACCGGGGAGCTGTTTTTT. Translating gives CASSLGPAGRNTGELFF. The genes are TRBV7-3 and TRBJ2-2; D remains ambiguous. The V end lost 2 bases, the J end lost 2 bases, and 15 bases lay between the germline ends. CDR1 is SGHTA and CDR2 is FQGTGA in the germline V gene. The CDR3 length is 17 residues. The full variable domain, its missing parts supplied by reference TRBV7-3 and TRBJ2-2, is GAGVSQTPSNKVTEKGKYVELRCDPISGHTALYWYRQSLGQGPEFLIYFQGTGAADDSGLPNDRFFAVRPEGSVSTLKIQRTERGDSAVYLCASSLGPAGRNTGELFFGEGSRLTVL.